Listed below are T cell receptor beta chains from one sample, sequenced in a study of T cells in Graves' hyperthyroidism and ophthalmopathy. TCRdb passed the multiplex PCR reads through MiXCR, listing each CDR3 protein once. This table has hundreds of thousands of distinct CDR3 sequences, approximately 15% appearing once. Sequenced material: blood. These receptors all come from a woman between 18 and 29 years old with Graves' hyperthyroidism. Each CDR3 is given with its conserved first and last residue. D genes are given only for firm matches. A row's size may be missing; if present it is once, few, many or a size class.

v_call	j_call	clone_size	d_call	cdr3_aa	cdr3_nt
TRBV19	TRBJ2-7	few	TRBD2	CASRPLGQRGEQYF	TGTGCCAGTAGACCCCTCGGCCAGCGGGGCGAGCAGTACTTC
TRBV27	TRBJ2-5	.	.	CASSYFGLAGETQYF	TGTGCCAGCAGCTACTTCGGACTCGCCGGGGAGACCCAGTACTTC
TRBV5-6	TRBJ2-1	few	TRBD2	CASSYGPGLAGPLPTNEQFF	TGTGCCAGCAGCTACGGGCCGGGACTAGCGGGACCCTTACCAACCAATGAGCAGTTCTTC
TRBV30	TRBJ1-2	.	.	CAWSRRRSYGYTF	TGTGCCTGGAGCCGCCGGCGGTCCTATGGCTACACCTTC
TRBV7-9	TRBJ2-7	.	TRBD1	CASSSHRLDRDRGTYEQYF	TGTGCCAGCAGCTCCCACCGACTAGACCGGGACAGGGGAACCTACGAGCAGTACTTC
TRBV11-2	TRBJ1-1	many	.	CASSLDMWWKDTEAFF	TGTGCCAGCAGCTTAGATATGTGGTGGAAGGACACTGAAGCTTTCTTT
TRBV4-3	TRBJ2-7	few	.	CASSPGFIGWYEQYF	TGCGCCAGCAGCCCCGGTTTTATCGGGTGGTACGAGCAGTACTTC
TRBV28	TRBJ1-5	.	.	CASSLYYQPQHF	TGTGCCAGCAGTTTATATTATCAGCCCCAGCATTTT
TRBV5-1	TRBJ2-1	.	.	CASSFPGNNEQFF	TGCGCCAGCAGCTTCCCGGGGAACAATGAGCAGTTCTTC
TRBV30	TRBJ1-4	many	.	CAWRKVGEEKLFF	TGTGCCTGGAGAAAGGTGGGCGAGGAAAAACTGTTTTTT
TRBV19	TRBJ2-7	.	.	CASTHSSGGPYEQYF	TGTGCCAGTACCCACTCTAGTGGGGGGCCCTACGAGCAGTACTTC
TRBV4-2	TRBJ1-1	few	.	CASSPLPENTEAFF	TGTGCCAGCAGCCCATTGCCAGAGAACACTGAAGCTTTCTTT
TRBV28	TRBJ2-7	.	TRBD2	CASSLLRSRASGRSSYEQYF	TGTGCCAGCAGTTTACTGCGGTCTCGGGCTAGCGGGAGGTCCTCCTACGAGCAGTACTTC
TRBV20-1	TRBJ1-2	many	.	CSARDLREVNGYTF	TGCAGTGCTAGAGATCTGCGGGAGGTTAATGGCTACACCTTC
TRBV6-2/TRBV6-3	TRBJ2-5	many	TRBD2	CASSRTSGSGRETQYF	TGTGCCAGCAGTCGGACTAGCGGGAGTGGAAGGGAGACCCAGTACTTC
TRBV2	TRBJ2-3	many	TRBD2	CASTLRASGSPDTQYF	TGTGCCAGCACCCTGAGGGCTAGCGGGAGCCCAGATACGCAGTATTTT
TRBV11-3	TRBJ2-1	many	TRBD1	CASSPFGQGLRSSYNEQFF	TGTGCCAGCAGCCCGTTCGGACAGGGGCTACGGTCCTCCTACAATGAGCAGTTCTTC
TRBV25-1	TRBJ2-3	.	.	CASSEHRKADTQYF	TGTGCCAGCAGTGAGCATAGAAAGGCAGATACGCAGTATTTT